This T cell receptor (beta chain) comes out of a study of tissue T cells after allogeneic stem cell transplantation. Findings and caveats of the study: TCR repertoires tracked anatomic similarity, regardless of disease or transplant status.

As for time point: mouse harvest day 14 after allogeneic transplant. The graft held 10^6 splenic CD5+ T cells and 10^7 T-cell-depleted bone marrow cells. Tissues came from B6→BALB/c major-mismatch GVHD mice at day 7 or 14. The repertoire was sequenced with immunoSEQ multiplex PCR; TCRdb's copy has only in-frame clones and lacks some. The sample consists of 4,900 or so clones, 45% of them appearing once. About this clone: Its antigen remains unknown. Gene names follow the mouse nomenclature.

This clonotype originated in a female BALB/c mouse given C57BL/6 T cells with graft-versus-host disease after an allogeneic hematopoietic cell transplant. The material sequenced was gut tissue.

The sequenced part of the CDR3 DNA is TGTGCCAGCAGTTGGGGGGGGCAAAACACCTTGTAC. It translates to CASSWGGQNTLY. The CDR3 in full is CASSWGGQNTLYF. The chain couples TRBV15 to TRBJ2-4, with TRBD2 matching over 7 bases. The sequenced fragment ends 1 residue before the CDR3 boundary, so the rest is inferred from the germline J gene. This CDR3 has 13 residues. Germline V gene sequence: CDR1 SGHND, CDR2 FRSKSL. The ends lost 4 bases at V and 3 bases at J; junction bases unmatched: 1.